Following are 15 T cell receptor beta chains from one sample sequenced in a study of cytomegalovirus exposure and HLA in healthy donors. Vbeta (60) and Jbeta (13) primers were used in the PCR. Libraries were prepared by immunoSEQ multiplex PCR; TCRdb keeps only in-frame clonotypes and omits some of them. The repertoire holds 100,000 to 130,000 clones, with roughly 80% as singletons. The sample was PBMCs. The receptors were gathered from a man younger than 45 in good health and CMV-seropositive.

This clone was counted a single time. J is TRBJ1-2 and V is TRBV7-8; D perhaps matches TRBD1 (6 bases). The CDR3 contains 14 residues. The V and J ends lost 2 bases and 8 bases respectively, with 15 bases between them. Germline CDR1 reads SGHVS; CDR2 reads FQNEAQ. CDR3 in amino acids: CASSLKVGGPGYTF. CDR3 DNA sequence: TGTGCCAGCAGCTTAAAAGTAGGGGGTCCGGGCTACACCTTC.

V usage is TRBV9 and J usage is TRBJ1-2; tentatively, D is TRBD1 (5 bases). Germline V gene sequence: CDR1 SGDLS, CDR2 YYNGEE. The CDR3 covers 14 residues. V was clipped by 4 bases and J by 6 bases, with 16 bases between them. CDR3 sequence reads: CASSPVGGINGYTF. The CDR3 bases are TGTGCCAGCAGCCCCGTGGGGGGGATCAATGGCTACACCTTC.

This chain uses TRBV27 with TRBJ1-6; D is undetermined. Trimming took off 8 bases at V and 8 bases at J, with 16 bases between the two ends. Germline CDR1 is MNHEY and CDR2 is SMNVEV (reference sequence). The CDR3 has 14 amino acids. This CDR3 reads CASGLEPRDSPLHF. CDR3 nucleotide sequence: TGTGCCAGCGGATTGGAGCCGAGGGATTCACCCCTCCACTTT.

This chain joins TRBV2 and TRBJ1-1; D unresolved. This CDR3 spans 15 amino acids. Germline CDR1 reads SNHLY; CDR2 reads FYNNEI. Trimming shortened V by 2 bases and J by 1 base, and 11 bases separated the two germline ends. Here the CDR3 reads CASSEYDTSNTEAFF. Here the CDR3 DNA reads TGTGCCAGCAGTGAATACGACACATCGAACACTGAAGCTTTCTTT.

The chain carries TRBV18 and TRBJ1-2; D perhaps matches TRBD1 (5 bases). V was clipped by 3 bases and J by 3 bases, with 11 bases between them. Germline V lookup: CDR1 KGHSH, CDR2 LQKENI. The CDR3 loop spans 14 amino acids. The CDR3 DNA follows: TGTGCCAGCTCACCCAGCCGGGACTACTATGGCTACACCTTC. It yields the protein CASSPSRDYYGYTF.

The rearrangement links TRBV29-1 to TRBJ1-5, with a possible D match to TRBD1 (5 bases). Per the germline V gene, CDR1 is SQVTM and CDR2 is ANQGSEA. V lost 5 bases to trimming and J lost 5 bases, with 10 bases between them. This CDR3 spans 12 amino acids. The CDR3 spells CSVSDTYQPQHF. In nucleotides, the CDR3 is TGCAGCGTTTCGGACACCTATCAGCCCCAGCATTTT.

The chain is built from TRBV4-1 and TRBJ2-1; TRBD1 might be the D (6 bases). CDR1 is MGHRA and CDR2 is YSYEKL in the germline V gene. V was trimmed by 0 bases and J by 6 bases, leaving 15 bases between them. The CDR3 is 16 amino acids. The CDR3 loop is CASSQDRGSISNEQFF. The CDR3 DNA reads TGCGCCAGCAGCCAAGATAGGGGGTCAATATCCAATGAGCAGTTCTTC.

The chain has TRBV18 and TRBJ2-5, with TRBD1 matching over 9 bases. The tail of the sequence fits TRBJ2-7 better, so the J call may be wrong. CDR3 length: 15 residues. From germline, CDR1 is KGHSH and CDR2 LQKENI. The CDR3 bases are TGTGCCAGCTCACAGGGACAGGGCAGCTCCTACGAGCAGTACTTC. Translating it yields CASSQGQGSSYEQYF.

This clone has a handful of counts. The rearrangement uses TRBV7-6 and TRBJ1-4; 8 bases are a match to TRBD1. The CDR3 is 14 amino acids. With V trimmed by 7 bases and J by 4 bases, 5 bases remained unmatched. Germline V lookup: CDR1 SGHVS, CDR2 FNYEAQ. The CDR3 coding sequence is TGTGCCAGCACCGTTACAGGGGGTAATGAAAAACTGTTTTTT. Protein product: CASTVTGGNEKLFF.

The chain has TRBV9 and TRBJ2-3; 8 bases fit TRBD2. Unmatched junction bases numbered 8, after V lost 4 bases and J lost 4 bases. The CDR3 is made up of 15 amino acids. Germline V CDR1 and CDR2: SGDLS, YYNGEE. The CDR3 region is CASSSGRGLADTQYF. The CDR3 nucleotides are TGTGCCAGCAGCTCCGGGAGGGGACTGGCAGATACGCAGTATTTT.

This clone appeared once. V gene TRBV5-1 combines with J gene TRBJ2-3; the match to TRBD2 covers 9 bases. This CDR3 contains 15 residues. The J segment lost 1 base and the V segment lost 0 bases, leaving 0 bases of the junction unmatched. Germline loops: CDR1 SGHRS, CDR2 YFSETQ. The CDR3: CASSLASGGTDTQYF. CDR3 DNA: TGCGCCAGCAGCTTGGCTAGCGGGGGCACAGATACGCAGTATTTT.

This clone occurred a few times. The chain has TRBV6-6 and TRBJ1-1, with D perhaps TRBD1 (5 bases). In germline, CDR1 is MNHNY, CDR2 SVGAGI (reference sequence). With 8 bases removed from V and 8 bases from J, the gap between germline ends came to 21 bases. The CDR3 spans 14 residues. CDR3 coding DNA: TGTGCCAGCTCGGAATTCTACGGGGGACGAGAAGCTTTCTTT. Protein: CASSEFYGGREAFF.

This chain uses TRBV28 with TRBJ1-5; a weak D match, TRBD1 (6 bases). The CDR3 sequence is 15 residues long. Germline V gene data show CDR1 as MDHEN and CDR2 as SYDVKM. V dropped 5 bases and J dropped 2 bases, with 13 bases sitting between them. CDR3 protein: CASSLRQAGNQPQHF. The DNA for the CDR3 is TGTGCCAGCAGTCTCAGACAGGCCGGCAATCAGCCCCAGCATTTT.

The chain couples TRBV6-5 to TRBJ2-3; D possibly corresponds to TRBD1 (5 bases). The CDR3 is made up of 13 amino acids. Trimming took 0 bases from V and 6 from J, leaving 7 bases between them. Looked up from germline, CDR1 is MNHEY and CDR2 is SVGAGI. The CDR3 bases are TGTGCCAGCAGTTACTCGGCAGGGGATACGCAGTATTTT. Translated: CASSYSAGDTQYF.

The rearrangement links TRBV2 to TRBJ2-7, with TRBD2 matching over 10 bases. V lost 4 bases, J lost 6 bases, and 6 bases stayed unmatched. This CDR3 is built from 14 residues. CDR1 is SNHLY, CDR2 FYNNEI, per germline. CDR3 protein: CASSVPSGGPEQYF. The CDR3 bases are TGTGCCAGCAGTGTCCCTAGCGGGGGTCCCGAGCAGTACTTC. The full variable domain, in which reference TRBV2 and TRBJ2-7 provide the parts outside the CDR3, is EPEVTQTPSHQVTQMGQEVILRCVPISNHLYFYWYRQILGQKVEFLVSFYNNEISEKSEIFDDQFSVERPDGSNFTLKIRSTKLEDSAMYFCASSVPSGGPEQYFGPGTRLTVT.